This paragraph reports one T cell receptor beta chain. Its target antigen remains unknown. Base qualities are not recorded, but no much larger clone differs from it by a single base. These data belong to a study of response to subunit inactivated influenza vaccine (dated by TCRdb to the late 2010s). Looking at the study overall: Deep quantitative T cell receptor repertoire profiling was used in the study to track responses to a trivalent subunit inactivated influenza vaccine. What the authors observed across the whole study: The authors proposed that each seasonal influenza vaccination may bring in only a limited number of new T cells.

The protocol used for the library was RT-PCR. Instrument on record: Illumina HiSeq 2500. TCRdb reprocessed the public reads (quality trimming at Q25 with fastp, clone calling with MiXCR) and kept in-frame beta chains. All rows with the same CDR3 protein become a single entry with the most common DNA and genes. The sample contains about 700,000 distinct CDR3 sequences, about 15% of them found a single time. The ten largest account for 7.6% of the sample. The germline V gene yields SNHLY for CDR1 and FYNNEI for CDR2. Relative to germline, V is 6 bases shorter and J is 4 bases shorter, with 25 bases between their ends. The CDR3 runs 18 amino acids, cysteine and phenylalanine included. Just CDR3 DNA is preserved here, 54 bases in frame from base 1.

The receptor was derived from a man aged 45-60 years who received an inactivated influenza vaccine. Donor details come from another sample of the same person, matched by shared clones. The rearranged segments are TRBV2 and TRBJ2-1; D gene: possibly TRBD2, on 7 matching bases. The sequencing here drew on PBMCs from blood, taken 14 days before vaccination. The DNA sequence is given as TGTGCCAGCAGCGTCAAAGGAGGGGGGGTTTGGACTTACAATGAGCAGTTCTTC. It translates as CASSVKGGGVWTYNEQFF.